This TCR beta chain was obtained from a study of blood T cell repertoires in COVID-19. As for the study in general: The United States, Italy and Spain supplied acute and convalescent COVID-19 samples.

The trim removed 4 bases at V and 3 bases at J, leaving 5 bases unmatched. The CDR3 loop spans 15 amino acids. The germline gives CDR1 KGHSH, CDR2 LQKENI. Per the authors' pipeline: Nucleated cell number was recorded as an estimate derived from reference gene primer amplification. Method: immunoSEQ multiplex PCR; TCRdb's copy keeps in-frame clones and lacks some. Clone size and V and J calls were adopted from that table, with D and trimming inferred from the DNA. This sample yields 250,000 to 300,000 clones, of which roughly 90% are seen a single time; roughly 12% belongs to the top ten. Source material: peripheral blood. The chain employs TRBV18 and TRBJ2-4, with 8 bases that match TRBD1. The sequence was obtained from a woman aged 25-40 years with COVID-19, enrolled during active disease. The CDR3 region is CASSQDRAGKNIQYF. The CDR3 nucleotides read TGTGCCAGCTCACAGGACAGGGCTGGCAAAAACATTCAGTACTTC. The whole variable domain, filled in from reference TRBV18 and TRBJ2-4, reads NAGVMQNPRHLVRRRGQEARLRCSPMKGHSHVYWYRQLPEEGLKFMVYLQKENIIDESGMPKERFSAEFPKEGPSILRIQQVVRGDSAAYFCASSQDRAGKNIQYFGAGTRLSVL.